The 23 T cell receptor beta chains below all came from one sample that was sequenced in a study of technical replicates of blood from several donors. The data were produced by immunoSEQ multiplex PCR, yet TCRdb's version contains in-frame clones alone and is incomplete. The sample holds tens of thousands of clones, roughly 90% seen once. The sequenced material came from T cells isolated from PBMCs. The receptor source for this set is a human donor in good health.

The chain is built from TRBV10-3 and TRBJ2-1, with 12 bases matching TRBD2. The CDR3 contains 17 residues. With V trimmed by 5 bases and J by 4 bases, 9 bases remained unmatched. The germline V gene has CDR1 ENHRY and CDR2 SYGVKD. CDR3 coding DNA: TGTGCCATCAGTCCCGTACTAGCGGGAGGCCCTTACAATGAGCAGTTCTTC. This translates into CAISPVLAGGPYNEQFF.

The CDR3 region is CASSPGQMNTEAFF. The CDR3 DNA reads TGTGCCAGCTCACCAGGACAGATGAACACTGAAGCTTTCTTT. This sequence joins TRBV18 and TRBJ1-1, with D possibly matching TRBD1 (6 bases). The CDR3 has 14 amino acids. Trimming took off 2 bases at V and 0 bases at J, with 7 bases between the two ends. Germline V gives CDR1 KGHSH, CDR2 LQKENI.

This clone was observed a few times. V is TRBV6-1 and J is TRBJ1-2, with 9 bases matching TRBD1. From germline, CDR1 is MNHNS and CDR2 SASEGT. Trimming removed 6 bases from V and 7 bases from J; junction bases left unmatched: 9. The CDR3 is 14 amino acids. The CDR3 DNA follows: TGTGCCAGCAGCACCGGGACAGGGTGGTCTGGCTACACCTTC. It specifies CASSTGTGWSGYTF.

The chain has TRBV5-4 and TRBJ2-5, with TRBD1 matching over 7 bases. The CDR3 consists of 16 residues. Unmatched junction bases numbered 14, after V lost 4 bases and J lost 5 bases. Germline V gene sequence: CDR1 SGHNT, CDR2 YYREEE (reference sequence). CDR3 loop: CASSPIQGPTGETQYF. The CDR3 DNA is TGTGCCAGCAGCCCTATACAGGGGCCTACGGGGGAGACCCAGTACTTC. Full variable domain (remainder filled in from reference TRBV5-4 and TRBJ2-5): ETGVTQSPTHLIKTRGQQVTLRCSSQSGHNTVSWYQQALGQGPQFIFQYYREEENGRGNFPPRFSGLQFPNYSSELNVNALELDDSALYLCASSPIQGPTGETQYFGPGTRLLVL.

This sequence joins TRBV2 and TRBJ1-4; maybe TRBD1 (5 bases). Trimming removed 1 base from V and 10 bases from J, with 10 bases in between. Germline V gives CDR1 SNHLY, CDR2 FYNNEI. The CDR3 runs to 13 residues. DNA for the CDR3: TGTGCCAGCAGTGAAGAGGTTCAGGGAAAACTGTTTTTT. It specifies CASSEEVQGKLFF.

The chain links TRBV5-6 to TRBJ2-7, with D unclear. The germline CDR1 and CDR2 sequences are SGHDT and YYEEEE. The CDR3 contains 12 residues. The ends were cut back, 2 bases at V and 12 bases at J, with 15 bases in the middle. CDR3 region: CASSLFEETPYF. CDR3 bases: TGTGCCAGCAGCTTATTCGAAGAAACACCGTACTTC. Combining the CDR3 with reference TRBV5-6 and TRBJ2-7 gives the whole variable domain DAGVTQSPTHLIKTRGQQVTLRCSPKSGHDTVSWYQQALGQGPQFIFQYYEEEERQRGNFPDRFSGHQFPNYSSELNVNALLLGDSALYLCASSLFEETPYFGPGTRLTVT.

The V and J genes are TRBV7-8 and TRBJ2-7; 13 bases align to TRBD2. The CDR3 loop spans 16 amino acids. CDR1 and CDR2 (germline): SGHVS, FQNEAQ. Trimming cost V 5 bases and J 2 bases; bases outside gene matches: 6. The chain's CDR3 is CASSQGTSGVPYEQYF. In nucleotides, the CDR3 is TGTGCCAGCAGCCAAGGGACTAGCGGGGTTCCCTACGAGCAGTACTTC. The whole variable domain, remainder taken from reference TRBV7-8 and TRBJ2-7, is GAGVSQSPRYKVAKRGQDVALRCDPISGHVSLFWYQQALGQGPEFLTYFQNEAQLDKSGLPSDRFFAERPEGSVSTLKIQRTQQEDSAVYLCASSQGTSGVPYEQYFGPGTRLTVT.

The V and J genes are TRBV5-1 and TRBJ2-3, with TRBD2 matching 11 bases. Looked up from germline, CDR1 is SGHRS and CDR2 is YFSETQ. This CDR3 region has 15 residues. V trimming: 3 bases; J trimming: 1 base; junction bases outside the gene matches: 1. The CDR3 sequence is CASSSGLAGTDTQYF. CDR3 nucleotides: TGCGCCAGCAGCTCGGGACTAGCGGGCACAGATACGCAGTATTTT. Using reference TRBV5-1 and TRBJ2-3 for the parts outside the CDR3, the full variable domain is KAGVTQTPRYLIKTRGQQVTLSCSPISGHRSVSWYQQTPGQGLQFLFEYFSETQRNKGNFPGRFSGRQFSNSRSEMNVSTLELGDSALYLCASSSGLAGTDTQYFGPGTRLTVL.

The chain is built from TRBV15 and TRBJ1-5, with D unresolved. From germline, CDR1 is LNHNV and CDR2 YYDKDF (reference sequence). This CDR3 region has 15 residues. Trimming cost V 4 bases and J 2 bases, with 12 bases left between them. The CDR3 DNA sequence: TGTGCCACCAGCACGACGGCAGGCGGCAATCAGCCCCAGCATTTT. This codes for CATSTTAGGNQPQHF.

The chain uses TRBV7-9 and TRBJ1-4; D unresolved. Trimming stripped 5 bases from V and 3 bases from J, with 16 bases between. Germline assignment: CDR1 SEHNR and CDR2 FQNEAQ (reference sequence). CDR3 length: 16 amino acids. The CDR3 region is CASSVGVTDANEKLFF. CDR3 nucleotides: TGTGCCAGCAGCGTTGGTGTAACAGATGCTAATGAAAAACTGTTTTTT. Using reference TRBV7-9 and TRBJ1-4 for the parts outside the CDR3, the full variable domain is DTGVSQNPRHKITKRGQNVTFRCDPISEHNRLYWYRQTLGQGPEFLTYFQNEAQLEKSRLLSDRFSAERPKGSFSTLEIQRTEQGDSAMYLCASSVGVTDANEKLFFGSGTQLSVL.

The V call is TRBV30, the J call TRBJ1-6; TRBD1 matches 7 bases. The CDR3 loop spans 13 amino acids. V gave up 5 bases and J gave up 10 bases; unmatched junction bases: 8. Germline values: CDR1 GTSNPN, CDR2 SVGIG (reference sequence). The CDR3 bases are TGTGCCTGGGGGACCACAGGGGACTCACCCCTCCACTTT. Translated: CAWGTTGDSPLHF. Full variable domain (rest looked up from reference TRBV30 and TRBJ1-6): SQTIHQWPATLVQPVGSPLSLECTVEGTSNPNLYWYRQAAGRGLQLLFYSVGIGQISSEVPQNLSASRPQDRQFILSSKKLLLSDSGFYLCAWGTTGDSPLHFGNGTRLTVT.

The chain couples TRBV30 to TRBJ1-2; tentative D call: TRBD1 (6 bases). Germline CDR1 and CDR2: GTSNPN and SVGIG (reference sequence). Trimming cost V 3 bases and J 0 bases, with 14 bases left between them. The CDR3 spans 15 residues. The DNA of the CDR3 is TGTGCCTGGAGCCTTACAGGGAAAGCTAACTATGGCTACACCTTC. Its translation is CAWSLTGKANYGYTF.

The J gene is TRBJ2-1, the V gene TRBV7-9, with 14 bases matching TRBD2. Trimming at V came to 5 bases and at J to 4 bases, leaving 10 bases not matched to a gene. The CDR3 contains 18 residues. Looked up from germline, CDR1 is SEHNR and CDR2 is FQNEAQ (reference sequence). CDR3 DNA: TGTGCCAGCAGCGCCTCGACTAGCGGGAGGGAGTGGTACAATGAGCAGTTCTTC. It is translated as CASSASTSGREWYNEQFF.

The gene calls are TRBV7-9 and TRBJ2-4, with a weak D call TRBD2 (5 bases). Germline-derived CDR1 and CDR2 are SEHNR and FQNEAQ (reference sequence). The CDR3 contains 17 residues. V lost 6 bases and J 2 bases, leaving 20 bases between the germline ends. For the CDR3, the DNA is TGTGCCAGCAGTCGGGTTGAGGGCGGATGGTCCAAAAACATTCAGTACTTC. This sequence encodes CASSRVEGGWSKNIQYF.

The CDR3 region has the DNA TGTGCCAGCAGCGGGGGTTTGTCAGGACAGTTATACGAGCAGTACTTC. It is translated as CASSGGLSGQLYEQYF. This chain connects TRBV7-8 to TRBJ2-7, with TRBD1 as a possible D gene (6 bases). Trimming removed 5 bases from V and 4 bases from J, with 21 bases in between. The germline V gene has CDR1 SGHVS and CDR2 FQNEAQ. This CDR3 region has 16 residues.

As to this clone: Other DNA sequences in the same sample also yield this CDR3. The rearrangement uses TRBV2 and TRBJ2-7; 8 nucleotides agree with TRBD1. V dropped 6 bases and J dropped 4; count of bases not matched to a gene: 5. The germline gives CDR1 SNHLY, CDR2 FYNNEI. The CDR3 spans 13 residues. CDR3 in amino acids: CASSGQGRYEQYF. The CDR3 nucleotides read TGTGCCAGCAGCGGACAGGGTCGATACGAGCAGTACTTC.

V usage is TRBV7-9 and J usage is TRBJ1-1, with a tentative D call TRBD1 (6 bases). V was trimmed by 4 bases and J by 4 bases, leaving 16 bases between them. The CDR3 is 15 residues long. Germline V gene sequence: CDR1 SEHNR, CDR2 FQNEAQ (reference sequence). The CDR3 DNA sequence: TGTGCCAGCAGCTGGGCGGGGGCGGGAGGCACTGAAGCTTTCTTT. This encodes CASSWAGAGGTEAFF.

V gene TRBV11-3 combines with J gene TRBJ2-3; 8 bases line up with TRBD1. Losses at the gene ends were 5 bases for V and 3 bases for J; bases not matched to a gene: 10. The germline gives CDR1 SGHNT, CDR2 YENEEA. The CDR3 length is 16 residues. The CDR3 DNA reads as TGTGCCAGCAGCCGAAATGACAGGGGTGGAACAGATACGCAGTATTTT. Translation: CASSRNDRGGTDTQYF.

The chain recombines TRBV11-2 with TRBJ2-5, with D possibly TRBD1 on 6 matching bases. V was pared by 0 bases and J by 2 bases, with 13 bases between. Germline V gene sequence: CDR1 SGHAT, CDR2 FQNNGV. This CDR3 has 16 amino acids. The CDR3: CASSLDRYRAQETQYF. CDR3 sequence (DNA): TGTGCCAGCAGCTTAGATCGGTACAGGGCGCAAGAGACCCAGTACTTC. Filled out from reference TRBV11-2 and TRBJ2-5, the complete variable domain reads EAGVAQSPRYKIIEKRQSVAFWCNPISGHATLYWYQQILGQGPKLLIQFQNNGVVDDSQLPKDRFSAERLKGVDSTLKIQPAKLEDSAVYLCASSLDRYRAQETQYFGPGTRLLVL.

This clone came up a few times. The chain combines TRBV30 with TRBJ1-1, with TRBD1 matching 7 bases. Looked up from germline, CDR1 is GTSNPN and CDR2 is SVGIG (reference sequence). The CDR3 runs 12 residues. CDR3 coding DNA: TGTGCTGGGACAGTTCGTCCCACTGAAGCTTTCTTT. Protein: CAGTVRPTEAFF. The full variable domain, with the rest looked up from reference TRBV30 and TRBJ1-1, is SQTIHQWPATLVQPVGSPLSLECTVEGTSNPNLYWYRQAAGRGLQLLFYSVGIGQISSEVPQNLSASRPQDRQFILSSKKLLLSDSGFYLCAGTVRPTEAFFGQGTRLTVV.

This sequence joins TRBV5-1 and TRBJ2-7; 10 bases line up with TRBD2. The CDR3 has 14 amino acids. The V and J ends lost 5 bases and 4 bases, in that order; junction bases with no gene match: 6. Germline CDR1 reads SGHRS; CDR2 reads YFSETQ. CDR3 DNA: TGCGCCAGCAGTGAGAGCGGGAGGGTATACGAGCAGTACTTC. Amino acids: CASSESGRVYEQYF.

This chain uses TRBV4-1 with TRBJ2-7; no firm D call. Germline V CDR1 and CDR2: MGHRA, YSYEKL. The length of the CDR3 is 13 residues. V was cut by 1 base and J by 4 bases, with 8 bases left in between. CDR3 DNA sequence: TGCGCCAGCAGCCAAGGGGCAAAGTACGAGCAGTACTTC. Amino acid sequence: CASSQGAKYEQYF.

This clone appeared once. V usage is TRBV10-2 and J usage is TRBJ2-1; D possibly corresponds to TRBD2 (5 bases). Trimming left V 4 bases short and J 6 bases short, with 10 bases between. This CDR3 region has 13 residues. Germline CDR1 WSHSY, CDR2 SAAADI. This CDR3 is CASSVLRANEQFF. DNA for the CDR3: TGCGCCAGCAGTGTTTTGAGGGCCAATGAGCAGTTCTTC.